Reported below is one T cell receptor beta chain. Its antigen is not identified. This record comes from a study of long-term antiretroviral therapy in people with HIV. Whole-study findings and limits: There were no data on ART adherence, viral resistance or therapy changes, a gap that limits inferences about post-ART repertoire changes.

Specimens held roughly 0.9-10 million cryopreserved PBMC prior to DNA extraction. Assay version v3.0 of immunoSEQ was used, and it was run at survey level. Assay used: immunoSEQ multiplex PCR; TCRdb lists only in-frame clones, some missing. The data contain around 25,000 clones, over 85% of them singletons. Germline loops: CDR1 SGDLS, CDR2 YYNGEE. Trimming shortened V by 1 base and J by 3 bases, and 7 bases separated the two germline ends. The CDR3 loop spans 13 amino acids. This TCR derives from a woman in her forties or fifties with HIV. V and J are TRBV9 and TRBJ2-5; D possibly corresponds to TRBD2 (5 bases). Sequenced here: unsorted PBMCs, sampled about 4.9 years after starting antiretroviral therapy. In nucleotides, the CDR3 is TGTGCCAGCAGCGTATCGGGGAAAGAGACCCAGTACTTC. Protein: CASSVSGKETQYF. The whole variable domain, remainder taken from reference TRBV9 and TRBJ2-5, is DSGVTQTPKHLITATGQRVTLRCSPRSGDLSVYWYQQSLDQGLQFLIQYYNGEERAKGNILERFSAQQFPDLHSELNLSSLELGDSALYFCASSVSGKETQYFGPGTRLLVL.